Presented here are 20 T cell receptor beta chains from one specimen sequenced in a study of Graves' ophthalmopathy and Graves' hyperthyroidism. For repertoire sequencing, the TCR beta CDR3 regions were amplified from RNA transcripts. The first round was an RT-PCR with HTBI primers, and the second round was a multiplex PCR. TCRdb recomputed calls from the multiplex PCR reads with MiXCR, one row per CDR3 protein. The data show over a million distinct CDR3 sequences, approximately 35% seen once. Sample: peripheral blood or thyroid tissue (not recorded which). Every receptor here comes from an adult man with Graves' hyperthyroidism.

In regard to this clonotype: One end of the junction is discordant with germline, which a read error may explain. The chain carries TRBV10-3 and TRBJ2-7; TRBD1 matches 7 bases. Looked up from germline, CDR1 is ENHRY and CDR2 is SYGVKD. There are 14 residues in the CDR3. DNA for the CDR3: TGTGCCAGCAGTCCCCCCGGGACAGACCTCGAGCAGTACTTC. This sequence encodes CASSPPGTDLEQYF.

This clonotype was counted at least ten times. V is TRBV6-6 and J is TRBJ1-1; 8 nucleotides align to TRBD1. Losses at the gene ends were 7 bases for V and 14 bases for J; bases not matched to a gene: 18. The CDR3 spans 14 residues. The germline V gene encodes CDR1 MNHNY and CDR2 SVGAGI (reference sequence). CDR3 region: CASTSDRAIGGPFF. In nucleotides, the CDR3 is TGTGCCAGCACCTCGGACAGGGCAATCGGCGGCCCATTCTTT.

This clonotype was counted a few times. The chain is built from TRBV18 and TRBJ1-5; unclear D gene. The CDR3 is 13 amino acids. CDR1 KGHSH and CDR2 LQKENI come from the germline V gene. V was pared by 5 bases and J by 1 base, with 6 bases between. Here the CDR3 reads CASSTASNQPQHF. The CDR3, as DNA: TGTGCCAGCTCAACGGCAAGCAATCAGCCCCAGCATTTT.

This chain uses TRBV11-3 with TRBJ2-2, with a possible D match to TRBD1 (8 bases). Germline V CDR1 and CDR2: SGHNT, YENEEA. The CDR3 extends over 16 amino acids. V lost 5 bases, J lost 0 bases, and 13 bases lay in between. Here the CDR3 DNA reads TGTGCCAGCAGCCACAGGGGGGGCACGAACACCGGGGAGCTGTTTTTT. Translating it yields CASSHRGGTNTGELFF.

The rearrangement joins TRBV20-1 to TRBJ1-2; D gene uncertain. The V end was cut by 3 bases, the J end by 4 bases, with 9 bases between. The CDR3 is 12 residues long. Germline V gives CDR1 DFQATT, CDR2 SNEGSKA (reference sequence). CDR3 sequence reads: CSASKGTYGYTF. CDR3 DNA sequence: TGCAGTGCTAGTAAGGGAACCTATGGCTACACCTTC.

This clonotype was found many times. The chain recombines TRBV12-3 or TRBV12-4 with TRBJ1-5; D call uncertain. Trimming removed 1 base at V and 8 bases at J, with 3 bases between. CDR3 length: 11 amino acids. For the CDR3, the DNA is TGTGCCAGCAGTTTAGGGGAGCCCCAGCATTTT. Its protein product is CASSLGEPQHF.

The table lists this clonotype with a few counts. A read error may be the cause here, since a much bigger clone is one base away. No conserved phenylalanine or tryptophan ends this CDR3, so it is likely a read error. This chain joins TRBV7-8 and TRBJ1-1; D call uncertain. Germline values: CDR1 SGHVS, CDR2 FQNEAQ. This CDR3 is built from 13 residues. Trimming pared 2 bases from V and 5 bases from J, leaving 9 bases between. CDR3 nucleotide sequence: TGTGCCAGCAGCTTACCCCTGGGGACTGAAGCTTTCCTT. Protein: CASSLPLGTEAFL.

This clonotype occurred many times. The V and J genes are TRBV2 and TRBJ1-2; TRBD1 is a possible D gene (5 bases). The CDR3 length is 13 residues. V was shortened by 6 bases and J by 4 bases, with 12 bases between the two germline ends. The V gene's germline CDR1 is SNHLY and CDR2 FYNNEI. CDR3 nucleotides: TGTGCCAGCAGGGGGACTTTAATCTATGGCTACACCTTC. Protein: CASRGTLIYGYTF.

This clonotype was seen at least ten times. The rearrangement links TRBV7-9 to TRBJ1-3; D not resolved. V was clipped by 3 bases and J by 1 base, with 10 bases between them. This CDR3 spans 15 amino acids. From germline, CDR1 is SEHNR and CDR2 FQNEAQ (reference sequence). CDR3 DNA: TGTGCCAGCAGCTTTAACACGAGGTCTGGAAACACCATATATTTT. Protein product: CASSFNTRSGNTIYF.

There are many counts of this clonotype. The chain combines TRBV10-3 with TRBJ1-1; 10 bases are shared with TRBD1. V was clipped by 4 bases and J by 2 bases; unmatched bases: 7. The V gene's germline CDR1 is ENHRY and CDR2 SYGVKD. The CDR3 sequence is 16 residues long. As DNA, the CDR3 is TGTGCCATCAGTGTCGGGACAGGGGTTAGTAACACTGAAGCTTTCTTT. Protein sequence: CAISVGTGVSNTEAFF.

This clonotype was seen repeatedly, ten times or more. The chain is built from TRBV19 and TRBJ2-7, with 9 bases that match TRBD1. Germline loops: CDR1 LNHDA, CDR2 SQIVND (reference sequence). Losses at the gene ends were 11 bases for V and 3 bases for J; bases not matched to a gene: 5. The CDR3 spans 12 residues. CDR3 loop: CAVGTGYYEQYF. In nucleotides, the CDR3 is TGTGCCGTGGGGACAGGGTACTACGAGCAGTACTTC.

This chain links TRBV15 with TRBJ1-5, with 8 nucleotides matching TRBD1. V lost 0 bases to trimming and J lost 6 bases; unmatched junction nucleotides: 10. CDR3 length equals 17 residues. The germline V gene has CDR1 LNHNV and CDR2 YYDKDF (reference sequence). The CDR3 spells CATSREVTGEQSQPQHF. The CDR3 DNA reads TGTGCCACCAGCAGAGAAGTGACAGGGGAACAATCTCAGCCCCAGCATTTT.

The sample holds many counts of this clonotype. This chain uses TRBV5-1 with TRBJ1-1, with no clear D. CDR3 length: 15 residues. V was pared by 0 bases and J by 5 bases, with 14 bases between. Germline CDR1 and CDR2: SGHRS and YFSETQ. The CDR3 loop reads CASSLEGRWGTEAFF. The CDR3 coding sequence is TGCGCCAGCAGCTTGGAAGGGAGGTGGGGTACTGAAGCTTTCTTT.

The chain employs TRBV29-1 and TRBJ1-2; 7 bases line up with TRBD1. The CDR3 is 13 amino acids. V was pared by 1 base and J by 4 bases, with 3 bases of the junction left unmatched. Germline V gene sequence: CDR1 SQVTM, CDR2 ANQGSEA. In DNA, the CDR3 is TGCAGCGTTGAAGGGGGGACAGTCTATGGCTACACCTTC. It translates to CSVEGGTVYGYTF.

V and J are TRBV7-6 and TRBJ1-2, with TRBD1 matching over 8 bases. Germline values: CDR1 SGHVS, CDR2 FNYEAQ. J gave up 3 bases and V 1 base, and 13 bases lay outside the gene matches. This CDR3 is 18 amino acids long. DNA for the CDR3: TGTGCCAGCAGCTTAGGACCCCCGGGACAGGCGCTTCACTATGGCTACACCTTC. Translation gives CASSLGPPGQALHYGYTF.

This clonotype was detected only once. V is TRBV6-5 and J is TRBJ1-5, with D tentatively TRBD1 (5 bases). The CDR3 has 15 amino acids. Germline CDR1 is MNHEY and CDR2 is SVGAGI. Trimming shortened V by 5 bases and J by 5 bases, and 16 bases separated the two germline ends. CDR3 DNA sequence: TGTGCCAGCAGTGACGACAGTTGGGACTATCAGCCCCAGCATTTT. It specifies CASSDDSWDYQPQHF.

The table lists this clonotype with a few counts. The chain joins TRBV7-2 to TRBJ1-5; D remains unclear. V was cut by 8 bases and J by 3 bases, with 11 bases left in between. The V gene's germline CDR1 is SGHTA and CDR2 FQGNSA. The CDR3 contains 13 residues. The CDR3 spells CASRSGFNQPQHF. CDR3 bases: TGTGCCAGCCGTTCGGGGTTCAATCAGCCCCAGCATTTT.

This clonotype was seen many times. The chain joins TRBV19 to TRBJ1-5; D may be TRBD1 (5 bases). The CDR3 totals 14 residues. Germline V lookup: CDR1 LNHDA, CDR2 SQIVND (reference sequence). Deletions cut 5 bases from V and 4 bases from J, with 12 bases between. For the CDR3, the DNA is TGTGCCAGTAGTCCTGGCGGGGGGAATCAGCCCCAGCATTTT. Translated: CASSPGGGNQPQHF.

The sample holds many counts of this clonotype. J is TRBJ1-2 and V is TRBV4-3, with 8 bases lining up with TRBD1. With V trimmed by 4 bases and J by 0 bases, 7 bases remained unmatched. Germline-derived CDR1 and CDR2 are LGHNA and YSLEER. CDR3 length equals 16 residues. The DNA of the CDR3 is TGCGCCAGCAGCCGGGACAGGCAAACCCCTAACTATGGCTACACCTTC. Protein: CASSRDRQTPNYGYTF.

The chain uses TRBV14 and TRBJ1-5; maybe TRBD1 (6 bases). Germline V lookup: CDR1 SGHDN, CDR2 FVKESK. Trimming took off 8 bases at V and 1 base at J, with 12 bases between the two ends. The CDR3 has 14 residues. CDR3 bases: TGTGCCAGCTACAGGGTATCCAGCAATCAGCCCCAGCATTTT. It translates to CASYRVSSNQPQHF.